Described below is a single T cell receptor (beta chain) sequence and its context. No antigen is known for it. The data were taken from a study of beta chain features in type 1 diabetes. Findings and limits, study-wide: Resolution of whether HLA type affects TCRB rearrangement was not achieved here. Researchers report that Type 1 diabetes patients had moderately but significantly shorter TCRB CDR3s across all four CD4+ subsets.

The investigators reverse transcribed all of the isolated RNA, so they sequenced expressed TCRB transcripts. Deep immunoSEQ sequencing covered naive, central memory and regulatory T cell samples. Profiled with immunoSEQ multiplex PCR; TCRdb holds only in-frame clones, not every one. The top ten clones hold around 2.6% of a sample with 120,000 or so clones, 17% of them seen once. The clonotype comes from a man aged 18 to 35 with type 1 diabetes. Input material: central memory CD4+ T cells from blood.

The CDR3 loop is CASSPIRGQSYNEQFF. CDR3 nucleotides: TGTGCCAGCAGCCCCATTAGAGGACAGTCATACAATGAGCAGTTCTTC. This chain joins TRBV11-2 and TRBJ2-1, with D perhaps TRBD1 (6 bases). CDR1 and CDR2 (germline): SGHAT, FQNNGV. The CDR3 sequence is 16 residues long. V was shortened by 5 bases and J by 4 bases, with 18 bases between the two germline ends.